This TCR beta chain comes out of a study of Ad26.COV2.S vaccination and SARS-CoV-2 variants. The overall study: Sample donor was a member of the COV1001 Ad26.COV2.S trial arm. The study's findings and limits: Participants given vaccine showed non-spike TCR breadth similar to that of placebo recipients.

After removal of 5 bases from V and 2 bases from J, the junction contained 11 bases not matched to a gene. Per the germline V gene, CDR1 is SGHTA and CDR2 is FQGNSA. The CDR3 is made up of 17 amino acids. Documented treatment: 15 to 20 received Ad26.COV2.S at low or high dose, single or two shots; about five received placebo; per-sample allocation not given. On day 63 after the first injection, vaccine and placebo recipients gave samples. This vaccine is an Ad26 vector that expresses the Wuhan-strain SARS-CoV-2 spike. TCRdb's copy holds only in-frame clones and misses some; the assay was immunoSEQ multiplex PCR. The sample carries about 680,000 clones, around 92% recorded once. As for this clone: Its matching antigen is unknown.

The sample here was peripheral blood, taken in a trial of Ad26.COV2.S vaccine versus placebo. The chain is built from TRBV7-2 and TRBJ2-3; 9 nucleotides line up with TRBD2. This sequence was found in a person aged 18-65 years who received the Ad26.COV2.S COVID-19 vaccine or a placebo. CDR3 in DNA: TGTGCCAGCAGCCTATTAGCGAGCGGGGGGCTCACAGATACGCAGTATTTT. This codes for CASSLLASGGLTDTQYF.